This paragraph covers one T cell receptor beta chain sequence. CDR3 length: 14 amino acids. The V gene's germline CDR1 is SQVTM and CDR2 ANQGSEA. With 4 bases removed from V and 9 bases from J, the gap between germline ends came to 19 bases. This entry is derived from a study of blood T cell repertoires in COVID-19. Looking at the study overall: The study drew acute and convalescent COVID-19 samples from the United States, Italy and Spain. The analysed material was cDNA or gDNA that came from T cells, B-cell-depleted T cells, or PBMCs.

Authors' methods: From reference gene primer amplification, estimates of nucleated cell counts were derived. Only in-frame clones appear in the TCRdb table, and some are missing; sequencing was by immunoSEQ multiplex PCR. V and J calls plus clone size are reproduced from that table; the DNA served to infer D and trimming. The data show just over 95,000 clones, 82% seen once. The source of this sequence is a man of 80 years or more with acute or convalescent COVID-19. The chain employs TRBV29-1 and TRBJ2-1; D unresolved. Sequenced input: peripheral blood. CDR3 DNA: TGCAGCGTTGTTTATCCGGGTGGGTTGTCTGAGCAGTTCTTC. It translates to CSVVYPGGLSEQFF.